Presented here are 13 T cell receptor beta chains from one specimen sequenced in a study of T cell responses to AZD1222 COVID-19 vaccine. TCRdb keeps only in-frame clones here, not all; method: immunoSEQ multiplex PCR. The data show 150,000 to 200,000 clones, around 90% seen once. The sample here was peripheral blood, taken 28 days after the second AZD1222 dose. Receptor source: an adult who received the AZD1222 COVID-19 vaccine.

The chain joins TRBV10-1 to TRBJ1-5; D is uncertain. V shed 0 bases and J shed 7 bases, with 4 bases lying between them. Looked up from germline, CDR1 is WNHNN and CDR2 is SYGVQD (reference sequence). The CDR3 spans 12 residues. CDR3: CASSESGQPQHF. CDR3 coding DNA: TGCGCCAGCAGTGAGTCGGGGCAGCCCCAGCATTTT.

The chain uses TRBV6-5 and TRBJ2-2, with 7 bases identical to TRBD1. Germline V gives CDR1 MNHEY, CDR2 SVGAGI. Unmatched junction bases numbered 7, after V lost 6 bases and J lost 6 bases. This CDR3 region has 14 residues. CDR3 DNA sequence: TGTGCCAGCAGACTGAGGGGGCGGTCCGGGGAGCTGTTTTTT. The encoded protein is CASRLRGRSGELFF.

Details on this clone: An end of the junction differs from the germline gene, which may be a read error. The chain joins TRBV7-3 to TRBJ2-3; perhaps TRBD2 as D (7 bases). The CDR3 has 17 residues. Germline V gene sequence: CDR1 SGHTA, CDR2 FQGTGA. The CDR3 DNA reads TGTGCCAGCAGCTTAAGGGGGCAGCGGGGAGGCACAAATACGCAGTATTTT. It translates to CASSLRGQRGGTNTQYF.

This sequence joins TRBV14 and TRBJ2-2; D not resolved. The CDR3 has 13 residues. V was trimmed by 3 bases and J by 2 bases, leaving 4 bases between them. Germline values: CDR1 SGHDN, CDR2 FVKESK. CDR3 bases: TGTGCCAGCAGCCAGATTAACACCGGGGAGCTGTTTTTT. Protein: CASSQINTGELFF.

This chain connects TRBV27 to TRBJ2-7; no reliable D call. Trimming stripped 8 bases from V and 0 bases from J, with 11 bases between. CDR3 length equals 13 residues. Germline lookup yields CDR1 MNHEY and CDR2 SMNVEV (reference sequence). The CDR3 DNA reads TGTGCCAGCGGCCGCGGAATCTCCTACGAGCAGTACTTC. This codes for CASGRGISYEQYF.

The gene calls are TRBV6-6 and TRBJ2-3; unclear D gene. Germline CDR1 reads MNHNY; CDR2 reads SVGAGI (reference sequence). V was cut by 0 bases and J by 5 bases, with 6 bases left in between. CDR3 length: 13 amino acids. CDR3 sequence: CASSYSNLDTQYF. The CDR3 DNA reads TGTGCCAGCAGTTACTCGAATCTAGATACGCAGTATTTT.

The rearrangement uses TRBV7-9 and TRBJ1-2; perhaps TRBD1 as D (5 bases). The CDR3 is 14 residues long. Germline-derived CDR1 and CDR2 are SEHNR and FQNEAQ (reference sequence). Trimming cost V 5 bases and J 4 bases, with 14 bases left between them. This CDR3 reads CASSVSQGLYGYTF. The CDR3 nucleotides read TGTGCCAGCAGCGTTAGCCAGGGACTCTATGGCTACACCTTC.

The chain recombines TRBV5-4 with TRBJ2-5, with D possibly being TRBD2 (6 bases). In germline, CDR1 is SGHNT, CDR2 YYREEE (reference sequence). Trimming stripped 0 bases from V and 4 bases from J, with 13 bases between. CDR3 size: 15 residues. CDR3 loop: CASSLALSAGETQYF. CDR3 sequence (DNA): TGTGCCAGCAGCTTGGCCCTTTCAGCGGGAGAGACCCAGTACTTC.

This sequence joins TRBV19 and TRBJ1-2, with D perhaps TRBD1 (5 bases). V lost 5 bases and J 6 bases, leaving 16 bases between the germline ends. This CDR3 contains 14 residues. CDR1 is LNHDA, CDR2 SQIVND, per germline (reference sequence). The CDR3 protein is CASSLTPGTDGYTF. CDR3 nucleotides: TGTGCCAGTAGTCTCACCCCCGGGACGGATGGCTACACCTTC.

This sequence joins TRBV6-5 and TRBJ1-1; no clear D gene. This CDR3 has 13 amino acids. Trimming removed 7 bases from V and 3 bases from J, with 12 bases in between. The germline V gene encodes CDR1 MNHEY and CDR2 SVGAGI. The chain's CDR3 is CASIPPGHTEAFF. DNA of the CDR3: TGTGCCAGCATCCCCCCGGGCCACACTGAAGCTTTCTTT.

V usage is TRBV30 and J usage is TRBJ2-7; no firm D call. The V gene lost 2 bases and the J gene lost 5 bases, with 19 bases spanning the gap. From germline, CDR1 is GTSNPN and CDR2 SVGIG (reference sequence). The CDR3 spans 15 residues. The CDR3 protein is CAWSKGRAPLNEQYF. CDR3 in DNA: TGTGCCTGGAGTAAAGGACGGGCCCCGTTGAACGAGCAGTACTTC.

The rearrangement links TRBV4-1 to TRBJ1-4; no reliable D call. Germline V gene sequence: CDR1 MGHRA, CDR2 YSYEKL. Trimming removed 1 base at V and 6 bases at J, with 15 bases between. This CDR3 comprises 16 residues. CDR3 sequence: CASSQALDGFYEKLFF. The DNA for the CDR3 is TGCGCCAGCAGCCAAGCGCTCGACGGTTTTTATGAAAAACTGTTTTTT.

The rearrangement joins TRBV6-1 to TRBJ1-1; D is unclear. The CDR3 sequence is 12 residues long. From germline, CDR1 is MNHNS and CDR2 SASEGT. V was pared by 1 base and J by 5 bases, with 5 bases between. The CDR3 DNA is TGTGCCAGCAGTGAAGACATTACTGAAGCTTTCTTT. Translated, it gives CASSEDITEAFF.